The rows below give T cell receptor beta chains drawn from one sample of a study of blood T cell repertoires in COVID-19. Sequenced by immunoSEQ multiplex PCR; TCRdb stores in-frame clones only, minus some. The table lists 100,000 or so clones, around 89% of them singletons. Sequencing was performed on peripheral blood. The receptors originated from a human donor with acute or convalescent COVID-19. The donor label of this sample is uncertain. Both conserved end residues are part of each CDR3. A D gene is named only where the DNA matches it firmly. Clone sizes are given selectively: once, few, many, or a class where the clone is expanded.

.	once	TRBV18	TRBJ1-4	CASSPMRSADEKLFF	TGTGCCAGCTCACCAATGAGGAGTGCGGATGAAAAACTGTTTTTT
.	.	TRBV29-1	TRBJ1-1	CSVGGRTEAFF	TGCAGCGTTGGTGGTCGGACTGAAGCTTTCTTT
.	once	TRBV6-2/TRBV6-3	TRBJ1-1	CASSTDSRAFF	TGTGCCAGCAGCACGGACAGTCGGGCTTTCTTT
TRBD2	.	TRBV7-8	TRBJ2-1	CASSLRLAGGLYDNEQFF	TGTGCCAGCAGCCTACGACTAGCGGGGGGGCTCTATGACAATGAGCAGTTCTTC
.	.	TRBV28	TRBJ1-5	CASSLGSQPQHF	TGTGCCAGCAGTTTAGGGAGTCAGCCCCAGCATTTT
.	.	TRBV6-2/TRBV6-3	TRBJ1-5	CASSYSGGKSRPQHF	TGTGCCAGCAGTTACTCGGGAGGGAAATCTCGGCCCCAGCATTTT
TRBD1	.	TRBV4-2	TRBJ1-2	CASSHSGTGGNGYGYTF	TGTGCCAGCAGCCACTCCGGGACAGGGGGCAATGGCTATGGCTACACCTTC
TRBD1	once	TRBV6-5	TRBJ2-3	CASTWDRGSTDTQYF	TGTGCCAGCACCTGGGACAGGGGGAGCACAGATACGCAGTATTTT
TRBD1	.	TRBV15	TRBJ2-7	CATSRDRGSSYEQYF	TGTGCCACCAGCAGGGACAGGGGGAGCTCCTACGAGCAGTACTTC
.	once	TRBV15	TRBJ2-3	CATSSPQGQTLDTQYF	TGTGCCACCAGCAGTCCCCAGGGACAAACTCTGGATACGCAGTATTTT
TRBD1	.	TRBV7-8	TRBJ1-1	CASSPRQGPSAEAFF	TGTGCCAGCAGCCCCCGACAGGGGCCTAGCGCGGAAGCTTTCTTT
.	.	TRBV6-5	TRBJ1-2	CASSYSPTRGYTF	TGTGCCAGCAGTTATTCCCCCACGCGTGGCTACACCTTC
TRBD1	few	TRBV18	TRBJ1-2	CASSPDPDRGHSGYTF	TGTGCCAGCTCACCGGATCCGGACAGGGGGCATAGCGGCTACACCTTC
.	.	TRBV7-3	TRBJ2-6	CASSFGPSGANVLTF	TGTGCCAGCAGCTTTGGCCCCTCTGGGGCCAACGTCCTGACTTTC
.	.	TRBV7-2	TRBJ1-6	CASTRIHLSDSPLHF	TGTGCCAGCACTCGTATTCATCTTAGTGATTCACCCCTCCACTTT
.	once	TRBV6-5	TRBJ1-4	CASSYIEKLFF	TGTGCCAGCAGCTACATAGAAAAACTGTTTTTT
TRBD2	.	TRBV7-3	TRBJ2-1	CASSSTSGSNEQFF	TGTGCCAGCAGCTCTACCAGCGGGAGTAATGAGCAGTTCTTC
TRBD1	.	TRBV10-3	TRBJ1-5	CAISTGGGQPQHF	TGTGCCATCAGTACAGGGGGTGGTCAGCCCCAGCATTTT
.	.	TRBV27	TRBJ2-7	CASRLTGRGPYEQYF	TGTGCCAGCAGGCTTACAGGGAGGGGACCCTACGAGCAGTACTTC
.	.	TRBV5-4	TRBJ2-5	CASSLALRGETQYF	TGTGCCAGCAGCTTGGCCTTGCGGGGTGAGACCCAGTACTTC
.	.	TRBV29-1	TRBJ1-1	CSVARQVNTEAFF	TGCAGCGTCGCCCGACAGGTCAACACTGAAGCTTTCTTT
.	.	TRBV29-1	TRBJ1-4	CSVGDEKLFF	TGCAGCGTTGGCGATGAAAAACTGTTTTTT
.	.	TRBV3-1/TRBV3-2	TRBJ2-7	CASSQAPELEQYF	TGTGCCAGCAGCCAAGCCCCCGAGCTCGAGCAGTACTTC
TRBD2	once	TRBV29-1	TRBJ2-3	CSVEGEAGGDTQYF	TGCAGCGTTGAAGGGGAAGCGGGAGGAGATACGCAGTATTTT
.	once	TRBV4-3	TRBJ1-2	CASSQAQGYGYTF	TGCGCCAGCAGCCAGGCCCAGGGCTATGGCTACACCTTC
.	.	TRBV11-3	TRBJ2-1	CASSPSSYNEQFF	TGTGCCAGCAGCCCGAGCTCCTACAATGAGCAGTTCTTC
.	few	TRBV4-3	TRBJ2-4	CASSHLSPGHTKNIQYF	TGCGCCAGCAGCCACCTGTCGCCGGGACATACCAAAAACATTCAGTACTTC
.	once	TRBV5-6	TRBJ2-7	CASSSSYEQYF	TGTGCCAGCAGCTCCAGTTACGAGCAGTACTTC
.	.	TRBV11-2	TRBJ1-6	CASSLVGGGQNSPLHF	TGTGCCAGCAGCTTAGTCGGCGGGGGGCAAAACTCACCCCTCCACTTT
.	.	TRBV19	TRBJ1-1	CASSMVAERNEAFF	TGTGCCAGTAGTATGGTCGCAGAGCGTAATGAAGCTTTCTTT
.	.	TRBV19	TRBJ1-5	CASSIDLSRWDNNQPQHF	TGTGCCAGTAGTATAGATCTTTCCCGCTGGGACAACAATCAGCCCCAGCATTTT
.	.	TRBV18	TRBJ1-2	CASSLTGRTNYGYTF	TGTGCCAGCTCACTGACAGGCAGAACGAACTATGGCTACACCTTC
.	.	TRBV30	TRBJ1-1	CAWSWEPGGTEAFF	TGTGCCTGGAGTTGGGAGCCTGGTGGGACTGAAGCTTTCTTT